This is a list of T cell receptor beta chains from one sample in a study of cytomegalovirus exposure and HLA in healthy donors. TCRdb keeps only in-frame clones here, not all; method: immunoSEQ multiplex PCR. Recorded for this sample: 150,000 or so clones. Input material: PBMCs. These receptors were obtained from a woman aged 50 to 60 in good health and CMV-seronegative. CDR3s include the opening cysteine and the closing phenylalanine or tryptophan. Fields, in order: J gene, V gene, D gene, CDR3 DNA, CDR3 protein. The D gene is left open where the match is weak.

J: TRBJ2-2
V: TRBV7-9
D: NA
DNA: TGTGCCAGCAGCTCACAGAAGTGGGCGAACACCGGGGAGCTGTTTTTT
CDR3: CASSSQKWANTGELFF

J: TRBJ2-7
V: TRBV28
D: NA
DNA: TGTGCCAGCAGTTTACAGGGCATGGTGTACTTC
CDR3: CASSLQGMVYF

J: TRBJ2-5
V: TRBV6-1
D: TRBD2
DNA: TGTGCCAGCAGTGAAGTGAGGGGTACTAGCGACCAAGAGACCCAGTACTTC
CDR3: CASSEVRGTSDQETQYF

J: TRBJ1-1
V: TRBV6-5
D: NA
DNA: TGTGCCAGCAGCCCAGGGGCGGCTGAAGCTTTCTTT
CDR3: CASSPGAAEAFF

J: TRBJ1-2
V: TRBV7-9
D: TRBD1
DNA: TGTGCCAGCAGCTTCCAACAGGGGACGGGCTACACCTTC
CDR3: CASSFQQGTGYTF

J: TRBJ2-3
V: TRBV6-6
D: NA
DNA: TGTGCCAGCAGTAGGGACTTCGCAGATACGCAGTATTTT
CDR3: CASSRDFADTQYF

J: TRBJ1-1
V: TRBV7-2
D: NA
DNA: TGTGCCAGCAGCTTAGGTCCGGGGAACACTGAAGCTTTCTTT
CDR3: CASSLGPGNTEAFF

J: TRBJ2-5
V: TRBV4-1
D: TRBD2
DNA: TGCGCCAGCAGCCAAGAGGAGGGAGCGGGAGAACTAGAGACCCAGTACTTC
CDR3: CASSQEEGAGELETQYF

J: TRBJ1-3
V: TRBV25-1
D: TRBD1
DNA: TGTGCCAGCAGGGAAGACAGGGATGGTGGAAACACCATATATTTT
CDR3: CASREDRDGGNTIYF

J: TRBJ2-7
V: TRBV27
D: TRBD1
DNA: TGTGCCAGCAGTTTCCAGCGACAGGGTTCGGGCGAGCAGTACTTC
CDR3: CASSFQRQGSGEQYF

J: TRBJ1-1
V: TRBV9
D: NA
DNA: TGTGCCAGCAGCGTAGGGACGGGGACTGAAGCTTTCTTT
CDR3: CASSVGTGTEAFF

J: TRBJ2-1
V: TRBV6-7
D: NA
DNA: TGTGCCAGCAGTTACTCGAATCAGGGGATAAACAATGAGCAGTTCTTC
CDR3: CASSYSNQGINNEQFF

J: TRBJ1-2
V: TRBV25-1
D: TRBD1
DNA: TGTGCCAGCAGTGAATCAATGGTGGGACAGAACTATGGCTACACCTTC
CDR3: CASSESMVGQNYGYTF

J: TRBJ2-7
V: TRBV4-1
D: TRBD1
DNA: TGCGCCAGCAGCCATCCGGGACAGGGGGCAAACGAGCAGTACTTC
CDR3: CASSHPGQGANEQYF

J: TRBJ1-1
V: TRBV7-2
D: TRBD1
DNA: TGTGCCAGCAGACTTACAGGGGGTGACACTGAAGCTTTCTTT
CDR3: CASRLTGGDTEAFF

J: TRBJ2-3
V: TRBV4-2
D: NA
DNA: TGTGCCAGCAGCCAAGAGAGGGTACGGTCGGATACGCAGTATTTT
CDR3: CASSQERVRSDTQYF

J: TRBJ1-5
V: TRBV18
D: NA
DNA: TGTGCCAGCTCACCCCGAGGTTCTAATCAGCCCCAGCATTTT
CDR3: CASSPRGSNQPQHF

J: TRBJ1-4
V: TRBV18
D: NA
DNA: TGTGCCAGCTCACCACCGGCGGGGTCGAGGGAAAAACTGTTTTTT
CDR3: CASSPPAGSREKLFF

J: TRBJ2-1
V: TRBV4-1
D: NA
DNA: TGCGCCAGCAGCCAAATGTCGGCCTACAATGAGCAGTTCTTC
CDR3: CASSQMSAYNEQFF

J: TRBJ2-1
V: TRBV30
D: TRBD1
DNA: TGTGCCTGGAGCCGGACAGGGACCGACAATGAGCAGTTCTTC
CDR3: CAWSRTGTDNEQFF

J: TRBJ2-7
V: TRBV29-1
D: TRBD1
DNA: TGCAGCGGCACGACAGGGTCCGAGCAGTACTTC
CDR3: CSGTTGSEQYF

J: TRBJ2-7
V: TRBV2
D: NA
DNA: TGTGCCAGCAGTGAAGACAGGGCTTCTAGGGAGCAGTACTTC
CDR3: CASSEDRASREQYF

J: TRBJ1-1
V: TRBV6-1
D: NA
DNA: TGTGCCAGCATGGTGCGGGCGAACACTGAAGCTTTCTTT
CDR3: CASMVRANTEAFF

J: TRBJ2-1
V: TRBV9
D: NA
DNA: TGTGCCAGCAGCCTGGGACTTGACAATGAGCAGTTCTTC
CDR3: CASSLGLDNEQFF

J: TRBJ1-6
V: TRBV4-1
D: NA
DNA: TGCGCCAGCAGAGAACATGGCTCCTATAATTCACCCCTCCACTTT
CDR3: CASREHGSYNSPLHF

J: TRBJ1-2
V: TRBV4-3
D: TRBD1
DNA: TGCGCCAGCAGCCAAGATAGAGGGACAGGGAGCCTTGGCTACACCTTC
CDR3: CASSQDRGTGSLGYTF

J: TRBJ2-3
V: TRBV4-3
D: TRBD2
DNA: TGCGCCAGCAGCCGAGGACTAGCGGGACCAGATACGCAGTATTTT
CDR3: CASSRGLAGPDTQYF

J: TRBJ2-1
V: TRBV10-1
D: NA
DNA: TGCGCCAGCAGTGAGTCATTGGGACTCTATCCCAACAATGAGCAGTTCTTC
CDR3: CASSESLGLYPNNEQFF

J: TRBJ2-2
V: TRBV28
D: TRBD2
DNA: TGTGCCAGCAGTCTTACCTCTGCGGGGGGAAAGACCGGGGAGCTGTTTTTT
CDR3: CASSLTSAGGKTGELFF

J: TRBJ2-3
V: TRBV28
D: TRBD2
DNA: TGTGCCAGCAGGATACTAGCGGGAGTGGCAGATACGCAGTATTTT
CDR3: CASRILAGVADTQYF

J: TRBJ2-1
V: TRBV7-2
D: NA
DNA: TGTGCCAGCAGCTTTTACTATGAGCAGTTCTTC
CDR3: CASSFYYEQFF

J: TRBJ1-4
V: TRBV4-3
D: NA
DNA: TGCGCCAGCAGCCAAGATTCGTACAGTTACACTGAAAAACTGTTTTTT
CDR3: CASSQDSYSYTEKLFF

J: TRBJ1-1
V: TRBV4-2
D: NA
DNA: TGTGCCAGCAGCCAAGAAGCCAGATTCCCACCCACAGAGACTGAAGCTTTCTTT
CDR3: CASSQEARFPPTETEAFF

J: TRBJ1-1
V: TRBV7-9
D: NA
DNA: TGTGCCAGCAGCCAGGGGAGTTGGGCTTTCTTT
CDR3: CASSQGSWAFF

J: TRBJ1-3
V: TRBV6-1
D: NA
DNA: TGTGCCAGCTCTGGGGGCGGCTCTGGAAACACCATATATTTT
CDR3: CASSGGGSGNTIYF

J: TRBJ2-1
V: TRBV19
D: NA
DNA: TGTGCCAGTAATTACCGAGGGGTACAGGGCCAAAATGAGCAGTTCTTC
CDR3: CASNYRGVQGQNEQFF

J: TRBJ1-2
V: TRBV5-1
D: TRBD1
DNA: TGCGCCAGCAGCTTGGCGGGACAGAACTATGGCTACACCTTC
CDR3: CASSLAGQNYGYTF